One and the same sample provided the 12 T cell receptor beta chains below, sequenced in a study of blood T cell repertoires in COVID-19. Sequencing used immunoSEQ multiplex PCR; TCRdb keeps in-frame clones, though not all of them. The table shows 490,000 or so clones, with 88% occurring only once. The sequencing input was PBMCs or T cells enriched from blood (not recorded which). These receptors were obtained from a woman aged 40 to 55 who had recovered from COVID-19.

This clone has just one count. The V call is TRBV4-1, the J call TRBJ2-7, with TRBD2 matching 11 bases. V dropped 4 bases and J dropped 3; count of bases not matched to a gene: 5. This CDR3 spans 15 amino acids. The V gene's germline CDR1 is MGHRA and CDR2 YSYEKL. The CDR3, as DNA: TGCGCCAGCAGCCCCGGGACTAGCGGAGACTACGAGCAGTACTTC. It translates to CASSPGTSGDYEQYF.

J is TRBJ1-1 and V is TRBV11-2; possibly TRBD1 for D (6 bases). Trimming took off 0 bases at V and 6 bases at J, with 11 bases between the two ends. Germline assignment: CDR1 SGHAT and CDR2 FQNNGV. This CDR3 has 14 amino acids. CDR3 nucleotides: TGTGCCAGCAGCTTAGATGGGGGGGCCGCTGAAGCTTTCTTT. Residues: CASSLDGGAAEAFF.

The chain is built from TRBV6-5 and TRBJ1-1, with D maybe TRBD1 (5 bases). In germline, CDR1 is MNHEY, CDR2 SVGAGI. The CDR3 sequence is 14 residues long. Trimming took 4 bases from V and 2 from J, leaving 11 bases between them. The CDR3 protein is CASSWGGVNTEAFF. The CDR3 DNA follows: TGTGCCAGCAGTTGGGGAGGGGTAAACACTGAAGCTTTCTTT.

The rearrangement uses TRBV5-1 and TRBJ1-5; D uncertain. Trimming shortened V by 0 bases and J by 2 bases, and 12 bases separated the two germline ends. The CDR3 has 16 residues. Germline V gene lookup returns CDR1 SGHRS and CDR2 YFSETQ. The CDR3 loop is CASSLGPTKGNQPQHF. The CDR3 nucleotides are TGCGCCAGCAGCTTGGGGCCGACTAAAGGCAATCAGCCCCAGCATTTT.

The V gene is TRBV4-3, the J gene TRBJ1-6; the D gene is possibly TRBD1 (5 bases). Trimming left V 0 bases short and J 5 bases short, with 11 bases between. This CDR3 spans 16 amino acids. The germline V gene has CDR1 LGHNA and CDR2 YSLEER. The CDR3 sequence: CASSQDRAINNSPLHF. The CDR3 DNA is TGCGCCAGCAGCCAAGACAGGGCGATTAATAATTCACCCCTCCACTTT.

This clone was seen a single time. The chain has TRBV30 and TRBJ1-2; unclear D gene. The CDR3 contains 15 residues. The germline gives CDR1 GTSNPN, CDR2 SVGIG (reference sequence). Trimming shortened V by 0 bases and J by 6 bases, and 17 bases separated the two germline ends. The CDR3 is CAWSVRSRRYHGYTF. CDR3 DNA: TGTGCCTGGAGTGTAAGGTCGAGGAGGTATCATGGCTACACCTTC.

The rearrangement links TRBV23-1 to TRBJ2-3; D remains ambiguous. TRBV23-1 has ORF status, its function being uncertain. Trimming pared 0 bases from V and 2 bases from J, leaving 12 bases between. This CDR3 is built from 16 residues. The CDR3 region is CASSQSQPRDTDTQYF. DNA of the CDR3: TGCGCCAGCAGTCAATCCCAACCCCGAGACACAGATACGCAGTATTTT.

The CDR3 sequence is CASKTAPRDEQYF. The CDR3 nucleotides read TGTGCCAGCAAAACCGCCCCCCGCGACGAGCAGTACTTC. The gene calls are TRBV12-3 or TRBV12-4 and TRBJ2-7; D remains unclear. This CDR3 region has 13 residues. V shed 7 bases and J shed 5 bases, with 15 bases lying between them.

The V call is TRBV18, the J call TRBJ2-1, with TRBD2 matching 10 bases. J gave up 7 bases and V 0 bases, and 12 bases lay outside the gene matches. Germline CDR1 and CDR2: KGHSH and LQKENI. The CDR3 is 18 residues long. The CDR3 sequence is CASSPPASGSPYGNEQFF. CDR3 nucleotide sequence: TGTGCCAGCTCACCACCGGCTAGCGGGAGCCCCTACGGGAATGAGCAGTTCTTC.

The chain links TRBV5-1 to TRBJ2-3; unclear D gene. CDR1 is SGHRS and CDR2 is YFSETQ in the germline V gene. This CDR3 region has 12 residues. With 4 bases removed from V and 0 bases from J, the gap between germline ends came to 3 bases. This chain's CDR3 is CASSHSTDTQYF. CDR3 coding DNA: TGCGCCAGCAGCCATAGCACAGATACGCAGTATTTT.

The CDR3 loop is CASNLSGRGGNEQFF. The CDR3 region has the DNA TGTGCCAGCAACCTTAGCGGGAGGGGGGGCAATGAGCAGTTCTTC. The chain has TRBV27 and TRBJ2-1; TRBD2 matches at 11 bases. The CDR3 covers 15 residues. Germline CDR1 MNHEY, CDR2 SMNVEV (reference sequence). Unmatched junction bases numbered 8, after V lost 7 bases and J lost 6 bases.

The rearrangement uses TRBV11-3 and TRBJ2-1; TRBD2 aligns across 11 bases. This CDR3 contains 16 residues. Trimming took 6 bases from V and 4 from J; bases not matched to a gene: 8. The germline V gene has CDR1 SGHNT and CDR2 YENEEA. DNA of the CDR3: TGTGCCAGCAGATCAACCGGGACTAGCGGTTACAATGAGCAGTTCTTC. This gives the protein CASRSTGTSGYNEQFF.